Sequencing of this TCR beta chain was carried out in a study of graft-versus-host responses after intestinal transplantation. Study details: Grafts were multivisceral, liver-intestinal, or isolated intestinal. Regarding the study as a whole: Recipient bone marrow held GvH clones, some seen earlier in ileum or blood. Patients who carried graft-donor T cell macrochimerism also had high graft-versus-host to host-versus-graft clonal ratios in their allografts.

This clone is a singleton in its sample. Antigen specificity is unknown. Produced via immunoSEQ multiplex PCR; TCRdb's table is partial and in-frame only. The profile covers around 24,000 clones, with roughly four fifths appearing a single time and 0.93% taken by the ten largest. This clonotype originated in a human donor who was the organ donor for an intestinal transplant. Sequences were derived from unstimulated CD8+ T cells sorted from spleen or lymph node cells, sampled before transplant.

The CDR3 DNA is TGTGCCAGCAGCCAAGATCGGCTAGCGGGGCTCCCCGGCACAGATACGCAGTATTTT. Translating it yields CASSQDRLAGLPGTDTQYF. V is TRBV14 and J is TRBJ2-3; 9 bases agree with TRBD2. The junction had 11 bases not matched to a gene; V was cut back by 0 bases and J by 1 base. There are 19 residues in the CDR3. CDR1 is SGHDN, CDR2 FVKESK, per germline.